This TCR beta chain was recovered during a study of cytomegalovirus exposure and HLA in healthy donors. Study outcomes and limitations: The study put under 200 TCR beta chains on its list as cytomegalovirus-associated. In all likelihood, a cluster of highly shared sequence variants was a sequencing artifact. Upon later analysis, HLA-associated TCR beta chains proved more clonally expanded than other, equally common chains.

In regard to this clone: Its antigen is unknown.

J was trimmed by 5 bases and V by 6 bases; bases with no gene match: 18. The CDR3 spans 18 residues. The germline CDR1 and CDR2 sequences are SGHTS and YDEGEE. Primers: 60 Vbeta forward and 13 Jbeta reverse. The method was immunoSEQ multiplex PCR; TCRdb's version includes in-frame clones alone and lacks a portion of them. The sample records fewer than 150,000 clones, roughly three quarters being singletons. Sampled while nominally healthy, donors likely had unrecorded immune exposures. Sequenced: PBMCs. The rearrangement uses TRBV5-8 and TRBJ2-3; 10 positions agree with TRBD2. The origin of this receptor is a male donor in good health and CMV-seronegative. Here the CDR3 reads CASTKSGSGGLRRDTQYF. Here the CDR3 DNA reads TGTGCCAGCACCAAATCGGGTAGCGGGGGGTTGCGGAGAGATACGCAGTATTTT.